A selection of T cell receptor beta chains follows, all from one sample in a study of blood T cell repertoires in COVID-19. Produced via immunoSEQ multiplex PCR; TCRdb's table is partial and in-frame only. The sample lists about 26,000 clones; around 90% were seen once. Sequences were obtained from peripheral blood. The receptors derive from a man aged 65 to 79 with acute or convalescent COVID-19. CDR3s include the opening cysteine and the closing phenylalanine or tryptophan. A D gene is named only where the DNA matches it firmly. Clone sizes are given selectively: once, few, many, or a class where the clone is expanded.

.	TRBD2	TRBV25-1	TRBJ2-1	CASSDLLAASYNEQFF	TGTGCCAGCAGTGATCTACTAGCGGCCTCCTACAATGAGCAGTTCTTC
once	TRBD1	TRBV18	TRBJ1-2	CASSLGTGADGYTF	TGTGCCAGCTCACTCGGGACAGGAGCCGATGGCTACACCTTC
.	TRBD2	TRBV3-1/TRBV3-2	TRBJ2-5	CASTTSGETQYF	TGTGCCAGCACGACTAGCGGGGAGACCCAGTACTTC
.	TRBD1	TRBV7-8	TRBJ1-5	CASTSDRGNQPQHF	TGTGCCAGCACCTCCGACAGGGGGAATCAGCCCCAGCATTTT
.	.	TRBV7-2	TRBJ1-5	CASSLGRGNQPQHF	TGTGCCAGCAGCTTGGGTCGAGGGAATCAGCCCCAGCATTTT
.	TRBD1	TRBV6-2/TRBV6-3	TRBJ1-2	CASSVLQGARYGYTF	TGTGCCAGCAGTGTCCTACAGGGGGCAAGATATGGCTACACCTTC
once	TRBD2	TRBV6-6	TRBJ2-1	CASSPSGSSYNEQFF	TGTGCCAGCAGCCCTAGCGGCAGCTCCTACAATGAGCAGTTCTTC
.	TRBD2	TRBV4-3	TRBJ2-1	CASSQEVSSGRSYNEQFF	TGCGCCAGCAGCCAAGAGGTTTCCAGCGGGAGGAGTTACAATGAGCAGTTCTTC
.	TRBD1	TRBV19	TRBJ2-7	CASKGQVSYEQYF	TGTGCCAGTAAGGGACAGGTTTCCTACGAGCAGTACTTC
once	.	TRBV18	TRBJ2-3	CASSPRTYGGDTQYF	TGTGCCAGCTCCCCTCGAACTTACGGCGGAGATACGCAGTATTTT
.	TRBD1	TRBV18	TRBJ1-4	CASSEGQGGEKLFF	TGTGCCAGCTCAGAGGGACAGGGTGGAGAAAAACTGTTTTTT
.	.	TRBV29-1	TRBJ1-1	CSVRIDTEAFF	TGCAGCGTGCGAATTGACACTGAAGCTTTCTTT